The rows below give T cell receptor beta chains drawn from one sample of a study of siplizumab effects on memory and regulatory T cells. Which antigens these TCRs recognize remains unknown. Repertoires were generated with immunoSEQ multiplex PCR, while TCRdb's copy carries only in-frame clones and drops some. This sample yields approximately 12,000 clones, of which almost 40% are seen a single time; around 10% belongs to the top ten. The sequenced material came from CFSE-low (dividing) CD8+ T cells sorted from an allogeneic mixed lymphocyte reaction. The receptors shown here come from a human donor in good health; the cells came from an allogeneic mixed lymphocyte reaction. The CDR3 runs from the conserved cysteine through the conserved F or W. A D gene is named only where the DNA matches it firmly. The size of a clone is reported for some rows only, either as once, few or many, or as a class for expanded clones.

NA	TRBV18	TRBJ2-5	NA	CASSPFVSDQETQYF	TGTGCCAGCTCACCATTTGTCTCTGACCAAGAGACCCAGTACTTC
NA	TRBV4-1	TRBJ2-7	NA	CASSQDPGNYEQYF	TGCGCCAGCAGCCAAGATCCAGGCAACTACGAGCAGTACTTC
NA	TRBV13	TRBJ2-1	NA	CASNPFGAGSYNEQFF	TGTGCCAGCAATCCCTTCGGGGCGGGATCCTACAATGAGCAGTTCTTC
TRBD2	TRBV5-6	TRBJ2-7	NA	CASSQGLAGYYEQYF	TGTGCCAGCAGCCAGGGACTAGCGGGATACTACGAGCAGTACTTC
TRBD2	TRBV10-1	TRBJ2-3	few	CASSEGLAGDTQYF	TGCGCCAGCAGCGAGGGACTAGCGGGGGATACGCAGTATTTT
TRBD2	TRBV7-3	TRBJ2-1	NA	CASSLGSSGNNEQFF	TGTGCCAGCAGCTTAGGGTCTAGCGGTAACAATGAGCAGTTCTTC
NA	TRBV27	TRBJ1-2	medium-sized	CASSYLTGYGYTF	TGTGCCAGCAGTTACTTGACAGGCTATGGCTACACCTTC
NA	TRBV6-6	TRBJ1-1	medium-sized	CASSYSPGVNTEAFF	TGTGCCAGCAGTTACTCACCGGGCGTGAACACTGAAGCTTTCTTT
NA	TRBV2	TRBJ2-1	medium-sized	CASSGALDEQFF	TGTGCCAGCAGTGGGGCCCTTGATGAGCAGTTCTTC
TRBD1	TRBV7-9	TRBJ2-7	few	CASSPGQGANEQYF	TGTGCCAGCAGCCCCGGACAGGGGGCAAACGAGCAGTACTTC
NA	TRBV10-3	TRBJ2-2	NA	CAISGDGGELFF	TGTGCCATCAGCGGAGACGGAGGAGAGCTGTTTTTT
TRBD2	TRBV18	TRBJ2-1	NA	CASSPPPVLAGYNEQFF	TGTGCCAGCTCACCACCACCAGTGCTAGCGGGGTACAATGAGCAGTTCTTC
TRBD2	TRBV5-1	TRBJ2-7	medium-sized	CASSLVREGHEQYF	TGCGCCAGCAGCTTGGTAAGGGAGGGCCACGAGCAGTACTTC
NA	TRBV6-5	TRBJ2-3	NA	CASRRASTDTQYF	TGTGCCAGCCGCAGGGCTTCCACAGATACGCAGTATTTT
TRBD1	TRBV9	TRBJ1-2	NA	CASSAIAGQGIYGYTF	TGTGCCAGCAGCGCAATTGCGGGACAGGGAATCTATGGCTACACCTTC
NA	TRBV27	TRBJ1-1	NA	CASSYGWTTEAFF	TGTGCCAGCAGTTACGGGTGGACCACTGAAGCTTTCTTT
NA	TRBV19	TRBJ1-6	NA	CASSWMGDGQSPLHF	TGTGCCAGTAGTTGGATGGGAGACGGTCAGTCACCCCTCCACTTT
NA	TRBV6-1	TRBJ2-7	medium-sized	CASSGALLYEQYF	TGTGCCAGCAGTGGGGCCCTACTCTACGAGCAGTACTTC
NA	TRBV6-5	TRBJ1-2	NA	CASSLDRFSGMGYTF	TGTGCCAGCAGTTTGGACAGATTCAGCGGTATGGGCTACACCTTC
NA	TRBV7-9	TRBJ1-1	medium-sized	CASSLGPTNTEAFF	TGTGCCAGCAGCTTGGGACCGACGAACACTGAAGCTTTCTTT
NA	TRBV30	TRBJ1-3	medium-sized	CAWSDGSISGNTIYF	TGTGCCTGGAGCGACGGGAGTATCTCTGGAAACACCATATATTTT
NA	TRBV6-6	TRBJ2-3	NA	CASSWTFTDTQYF	TGTGCCAGCAGTTGGACTTTCACAGATACGCAGTATTTT
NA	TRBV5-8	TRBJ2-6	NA	CASSLDSSMSGANVLTF	TGTGCCAGCAGCCTGGACAGCTCTATGTCTGGGGCCAACGTCCTGACTTTC
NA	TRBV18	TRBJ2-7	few	CASSSTNDYEQYF	TGTGCCAGCTCATCAACCAACGACTACGAGCAGTACTTC
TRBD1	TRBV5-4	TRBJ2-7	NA	CASSAGTGDYEQYF	TGTGCCAGCAGCGCCGGGACAGGGGACTACGAGCAGTACTTC
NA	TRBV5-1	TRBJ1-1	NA	CASSLGSTNSEAFF	TGCGCCAGCAGCTTGGGGTCGACCAACTCTGAAGCTTTCTTT
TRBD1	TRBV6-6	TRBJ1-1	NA	CAILLVDRDGTEAFF	TGTGCCATCCTATTGGTAGACAGGGATGGCACTGAAGCTTTCTTT
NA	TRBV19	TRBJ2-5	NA	CASSSSSGRVETQYF	TGTGCCAGTAGTAGTTCGTCGGGGCGAGTAGAGACCCAGTACTTC
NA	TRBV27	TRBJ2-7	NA	CASSLSEQVYEQYF	TGTGCCAGCAGTTTATCGGAACAGGTCTACGAGCAGTACTTC
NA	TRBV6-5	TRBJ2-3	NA	CASSHFTMDTQYF	TGTGCCAGCAGTCACTTTACGATGGATACGCAGTATTTT
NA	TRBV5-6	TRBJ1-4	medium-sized	CASSSNIGTNEKLFF	TGTGCCAGCAGCTCCAACATCGGGACGAATGAAAAACTGTTTTTT
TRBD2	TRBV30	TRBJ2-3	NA	CAWSVRTSGWMSDTQYF	TGTGCCTGGAGTGTACGGACTAGCGGGTGGATGTCAGATACGCAGTATTTT
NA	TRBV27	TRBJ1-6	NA	CASSLLNSPLHF	TGTGCCAGCAGTTTGCTGAATTCACCCCTCCACTTT
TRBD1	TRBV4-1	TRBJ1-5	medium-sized	CASSRTGTGVFQPQHF	TGCGCCAGCAGCCGAACCGGGACAGGGGTTTTTCAGCCCCAGCATTTT
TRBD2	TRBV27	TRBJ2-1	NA	CASILFAGGLNEQFF	TGTGCCAGCATCTTATTTGCGGGAGGGCTCAATGAGCAGTTCTTC
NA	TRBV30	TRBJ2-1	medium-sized	CAWDRGDNEQFF	TGTGCCTGGGACAGAGGGGACAATGAGCAGTTCTTC
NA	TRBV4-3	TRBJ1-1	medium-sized	CASSQATGRLNTEAFF	TGCGCCAGCAGCCAAGCCACAGGGCGTTTGAACACTGAAGCTTTCTTT
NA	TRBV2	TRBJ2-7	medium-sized	CASSLNSYEQYF	TGTGCCAGCAGCCTAAACTCCTACGAGCAGTACTTC
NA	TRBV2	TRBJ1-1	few	CASSTGSAFF	TGTGCCAGCAGCACAGGGTCAGCTTTCTTT
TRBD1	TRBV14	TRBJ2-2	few	CACRDSYTGELFF	TGTGCCTGTAGGGACAGCTACACCGGGGAGCTGTTTTTT
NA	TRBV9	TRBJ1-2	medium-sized	CASTSTGGVYGYTF	TGTGCCAGCACCTCCACCGGCGGCGTCTATGGCTACACCTTC
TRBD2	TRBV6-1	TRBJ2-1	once	CASQPRRGGGNEQFF	TGTGCCTCCCAACCGAGGCGGGGGGGCGGTAATGAGCAGTTCTTC
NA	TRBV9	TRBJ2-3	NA	CASSVILGGQTTDTQYF	TGTGCCAGCAGCGTAATCCTGGGGGGACAGACCACAGATACGCAGTATTTT
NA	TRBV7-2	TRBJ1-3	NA	CASSHGQNSGNTIYF	TGTGCCAGCAGCCACGGACAGAACTCTGGAAACACCATATATTTT
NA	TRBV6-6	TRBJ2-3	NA	CASSRGTVSTDTQYF	TGTGCCAGCAGTAGGGGAACCGTGAGCACAGATACGCAGTATTTT
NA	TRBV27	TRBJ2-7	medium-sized	CASSYGLTYEQYF	TGTGCCAGCAGTTATGGCTTGACCTACGAGCAGTACTTC
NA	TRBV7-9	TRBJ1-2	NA	CASSDLLQGVNYGYTF	TGTGCCAGCAGCGATCTCCTCCAGGGAGTGAACTATGGCTACACCTTC
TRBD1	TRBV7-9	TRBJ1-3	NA	CASSPDRAGNTIYF	TGTGCCAGCAGCCCGGACAGGGCTGGAAACACCATATATTTT
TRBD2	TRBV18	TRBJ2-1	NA	CASSHPQAGVYDEQFF	TGTGCCAGCTCCCACCCACAGGCGGGAGTTTACGATGAGCAGTTCTTC
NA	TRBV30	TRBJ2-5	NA	CAWSVLDGETQYF	TGTGCCTGGAGTGTACTTGATGGGGAGACCCAGTACTTC
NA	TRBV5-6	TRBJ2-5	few	CASSLNRRTETQYF	TGTGCCAGCAGCTTGAACAGGCGGACGGAGACCCAGTACTTC
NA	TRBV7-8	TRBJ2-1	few	CASSPGLATYNEQFF	TGTGCCAGCAGCCCCGGACTCGCTACCTACAATGAGCAGTTCTTC